This section outlines one T cell receptor (beta chain) sequence together with its context. This clone was found a few times. Its antigen remains undetermined. It has no much larger one-base neighbor in the sample; base qualities were not kept. Whole blood was collected in K2EDTA tubes by collaborating institutions according to the institutions' own protocols. Collaborator samples were shipped for TCRbeta analysis as frozen whole blood, isolated PBMCs, or DNA extracted from either sample type. The immunoSEQ Assay, a bias-controlled multiplex PCR, was used to amplify TCRbeta CDR3 regions from genomic DNA. Under the source paper's analysis protocol: Nucleated cell counts per sample were estimated from amplification of reference gene primers within the assay. To quantify the absolute abundance of each unique TCRbeta CDR3 rearrangement, sequence reads were collapsed and filtered. For each sample, productive Simpson clonality was calculated as the square root of Simpson's diversity index across productive rearrangements. TCRdb holds this immuneACCESS table with in-frame rearrangements only. Some clones are missing; in checked studies, unresolved V genes explain under half, and the rest has no known cause. Clonal size and the V and J genes are those of that table, whereas D and trimming came from the DNA. Present in this sample are around 150,000 clones, around four fifths of which were seen just once. The ten biggest clones cover around 20% of the sample.

The germline V gene provides CDR1 ENHRY and CDR2 SYGVKD. The CDR3 measures 16 amino acids from cysteine to phenylalanine. Only the CDR3 portion is preserved as DNA: 48 bases, with reading frame beginning at the first base. V has 6 bases trimmed and J has 3 bases trimmed; junction bases matching no gene number 9. This sample was included in a study of blood T cell repertoires in COVID-19 (dated by TCRdb to 2018 to 2020). Study-wide context: Samples covering the acute and convalescent phases of COVID-19 were provided by collaborators in the United States, Italy and Spain. The sample metadata nearly always contained a de-identified subject ID, COVID-19 status, age in years and sex. HLA class I and class II types, where available, came from metadata supplied by the sample provider rather than from assay-based typing. Subjects who had been exposed to COVID-19, were actively infected with it, or had recovered from it provided the deeply sampled blood TCRbeta repertoires that made up the dataset. The prospective study material was composed of cDNA or gDNA derived from T cells, B-cell-depleted T cells, or PBMCs. A freely available public database, intended as a resource for researchers studying the immune response to SARS-CoV-2, is where the repertoires were released. Samples came from the ongoing ImmuneRACE study (first 160 participants) plus 1,254 subjects from 6 global collaborators.

What the work shows at the level of the full study, not this receptor alone: How much clinical and demographic metadata was included differed by source and by participant, and the metadata was provided uncurated.

Sequenced material: peripheral blood. This clonotype originated in a woman of 80 years or more with acute or convalescent COVID-19. The receptor chain draws on TRBV10-3 and TRBJ2-2; TRBD2 lines up with 8 middle nucleotides. The CDR3 protein is CAIRSAGDGDTGELFF. The nucleotide sequence is given as TGTGCCATCAGGTCAGCGGGAGATGGAGACACCGGGGAGCTGTTTTTT.